This TCR beta chain emerged from a study of T-cell memory formation after mild COVID-19. On the study more broadly: TCR clusters mostly belonged to single donors. Study-wide findings and caveats: CM and EM subsets held most contracting CD4+ clones; EMRA held CD8+ ones.

Germline values: CDR1 MGHRA, CDR2 YSYEKL. The CDR3 has 15 amino acids. Trimming stripped 0 bases from V and 0 bases from J, with 9 bases between. Amplification by 5'RACE using constant-segment primers produced TCR alpha and TCR beta cDNA libraries that carried sample barcodes and UMIs. TCRdb re-derived calls from the 5' RACE reads in MiXCR, one entry per CDR3 protein. Of 140,000 to 150,000 distinct CDR3 sequences listed, 20% to 25% are singletons. This clonotype was seen only a few times. Its matching antigen is unknown. The source is an adult woman who had mild COVID-19 (a few samples of this study predate the infection). Cell type and time point are not known. The chain recombines TRBV4-1 with TRBJ2-7; weak D call: TRBD2 (5 bases). Sequencing was done on a sample of PBMCs or a T cell subset sorted from them (not recorded which). CDR3 sequence: CASSQEEGSSYEQYF. Here the CDR3 DNA reads TGCGCCAGCAGCCAAGAGGAAGGGAGCTCCTACGAGCAGTACTTC.